The 5 T cell receptor beta chains in this list originate from one sample, sequenced in a study of response to subunit inactivated influenza vaccine. TCRdb ran MiXCR on the RT-PCR reads and lists one entry per CDR3 protein. The table lists about 500,000 distinct CDR3 sequences, 6.5% to 8% of them singletons. The material was PBMCs from blood, obtained around 25 months after vaccination. The source of these receptors is a man in his fifties or sixties who received an inactivated influenza vaccine.

As for this clonotype: The germline gene is not matched at one end of the junction; a read error may be the cause. The J gene is TRBJ1-1, the V gene TRBV5-1; D uncertain. The CDR3 extends over 13 amino acids. Germline V gene lookup returns CDR1 SGHRS and CDR2 YFSETQ. CDR3 coding DNA: TGCGCCACCAGCAACAACATGAACACTGAAGCTTTCTTT. This codes for CATSNNMNTEAFF.

This clonotype was counted many times. The chain joins TRBV29-1 to TRBJ2-1; D might be TRBD1 (6 bases). Germline values: CDR1 SQVTM, CDR2 ANQGSEA. This CDR3 contains 13 residues. Deletions cut 7 bases from V and 7 bases from J, with 17 bases between. DNA for the CDR3: TGCAGCGCCGGAGAGGGGGATGGGAATGAGCAGTTCTTC. The encoded protein is CSAGEGDGNEQFF.

V is TRBV5-5 and J is TRBJ1-6; D not certain. CDR3 length equals 15 residues. Germline V gene data show CDR1 as SGHKS and CDR2 as YYEKEE (reference sequence). With 4 bases removed from V and 8 bases from J, the gap between germline ends came to 16 bases. CDR3 nucleotides: TGTGCCAGCAGCCCTTTGCAGCATCCCCATTCACCCCTCCACTTT. Translation gives CASSPLQHPHSPLHF.

This clonotype was observed many times. The V gene is TRBV5-5, the J gene TRBJ2-3, with no clear D. The CDR3 is made up of 14 amino acids. Germline loops: CDR1 SGHKS, CDR2 YYEKEE (reference sequence). Trimming removed 0 bases from V and 6 bases from J, with 11 bases in between. The CDR3 nucleotides are TGTGCCAGCAGCTTGGCCGGATCATCGGATACGCAGTATTTT. Translation: CASSLAGSSDTQYF.

The chain is built from TRBV12-3 or TRBV12-4 and TRBJ2-7; D perhaps matches TRBD2 (6 bases). This CDR3 is 19 amino acids long. Deletions cut 4 bases from V and 0 bases from J, with 25 bases between. The CDR3: CASSSPEGIAARSSYEQYF. The CDR3 DNA reads TGTGCCAGCAGTTCCCCGGAGGGTATAGCGGCTAGGAGCTCCTACGAGCAGTACTTC.